These 20 T cell receptor beta chains were all obtained from the same sample, sequenced in a study of identical twins. MiXCR was run by TCRdb on the 5' RACE reads, yielding one entry per CDR3 protein. The sample holds approximately 240,000 distinct CDR3 sequences, roughly an eighth seen once. Sample: memory (CD45RO+) T cells sorted from blood. These receptors were obtained from a young woman in good health.

The chain couples TRBV19 to TRBJ2-1; D ambiguous. CDR1 and CDR2 (germline): LNHDA, SQIVND (reference sequence). CDR3 size: 15 residues. With 5 bases removed from V and 9 bases from J, the gap between germline ends came to 20 bases. CDR3 sequence: CASSPRDLGISEQFF. For the CDR3, the DNA is TGTGCCAGTAGTCCCCGTGATCTCGGCATAAGTGAGCAGTTCTTC.

This clonotype showed up just a few times. The chain has TRBV5-1 and TRBJ2-1, with D possibly TRBD2 on 6 matching bases. The CDR3 contains 16 residues. In germline, CDR1 is SGHRS, CDR2 YFSETQ. V was shortened by 5 bases and J by 0 bases, with 15 bases between the two germline ends. CDR3 nucleotide sequence: TGCGCCAGCAGGGGGGGACTCGTCAGCTCCTACAATGAGCAGTTCTTC. Amino acids: CASRGGLVSSYNEQFF. Complete variable domain (other parts from reference TRBV5-1 and TRBJ2-1): KAGVTQTPRYLIKTRGQQVTLSCSPISGHRSVSWYQQTPGQGLQFLFEYFSETQRNKGNFPGRFSGRQFSNSRSEMNVSTLELGDSALYLCASRGGLVSSYNEQFFGPGTRLTVL.

This clonotype was seen more than once but under ten times. V and J are TRBV20-1 and TRBJ2-1; 14 bases fit TRBD2. The V segment lost 6 bases and the J segment 7 bases; nucleotides outside the gene matches: 11. Germline CDR1 and CDR2: DFQATT and SNEGSKA (reference sequence). The CDR3 length is 16 residues. CDR3 region: CSALLPTSGRVNEQFF. The DNA of the CDR3 is TGCAGTGCCCTTCTCCCGACTAGCGGGAGGGTTAATGAGCAGTTCTTC.

This clonotype was counted at least ten times. The chain employs TRBV5-1 and TRBJ1-2; a weak D match, TRBD1 (6 bases). This CDR3 comprises 13 residues. In germline, CDR1 is SGHRS, CDR2 YFSETQ. V lost 0 bases, J lost 8 bases, and 11 bases lay in between. CDR3 DNA: TGCGCCAGCAGCTTGGAGAGGGGGTACGGCTACACCTTC. It encodes CASSLERGYGYTF.

This clonotype was detected ten times or more. V gene TRBV12-3 or TRBV12-4 combines with J gene TRBJ1-2; D might be TRBD1 (6 bases). This CDR3 is 13 amino acids long. V was shortened by 6 bases and J by 8 bases, with 16 bases between the two germline ends. Written as DNA, the CDR3 is TGTGCCAGCAGCTTCCGGGACATTGGCGGCTACACCTTC. Translated, it gives CASSFRDIGGYTF.

The genes are TRBV12-3 or TRBV12-4 and TRBJ2-1; possible D gene TRBD1, 5 bases. CDR3 size: 11 residues. The V end lost 7 bases, the J end lost 10 bases, and 11 bases lay between the germline ends. CDR3 nucleotides: TGTGCCAGCACCTCCAGACAGGAGCAGTTCTTC. Amino acids: CASTSRQEQFF.

This clonotype was recorded a few times. The chain links TRBV20-1 to TRBJ1-1; D remains unclear. The CDR3 runs 12 residues. Between the trimmed V and J ends, which lost 6 bases and 9 bases, there was a span of 17 bases. The germline CDR1 and CDR2 sequences are DFQATT and SNEGSKA (reference sequence). This chain's CDR3 is CSAPDDGSKAFF. CDR3 coding DNA: TGCAGTGCCCCGGACGACGGTTCCAAAGCTTTCTTT.

In this sample, this clonotype turned up many times. V gene TRBV2 combines with J gene TRBJ2-3, with a tentative D call TRBD2 (5 bases). Germline lookup yields CDR1 SNHLY and CDR2 FYNNEI. The CDR3 covers 14 residues. V lost 8 bases and J 5 bases, leaving 17 bases between the germline ends. CDR3 DNA: TGTGCCAGCCGAAAGCCAGCTGGAGGAGATACGCAGTATTTT. Amino acids: CASRKPAGGDTQYF.

This sequence joins TRBV10-3 and TRBJ2-6; D not resolved. CDR3 size: 14 residues. In germline, CDR1 is ENHRY, CDR2 SYGVKD. V was cut by 0 bases and J by 1 base, with 1 base left in between. DNA of the CDR3: TGTGCCATCAGTGAGTCGTCTGGGGCCAACGTCCTGACTTTC. Its protein is CAISESSGANVLTF.

The table lists this clonotype with a few counts. The gene calls are TRBV4-1 and TRBJ2-2, with a possible D match to TRBD1 (6 bases). Trimming cost V 4 bases and J 0 bases, with 12 bases left between them. The CDR3 totals 16 residues. Per germline, CDR1 MGHRA and CDR2 YSYEKL. Here the CDR3 reads CASSRKQGANTGELFF. In nucleotides, the CDR3 is TGCGCCAGCAGCCGTAAACAGGGCGCGAACACCGGGGAGCTGTTTTTT.

V gene TRBV11-2 combines with J gene TRBJ2-7; D is perhaps TRBD1 (5 bases). Germline V gene sequence: CDR1 SGHAT, CDR2 FQNNGV. Trimming removed 0 bases at V and 7 bases at J, with 7 bases between. This CDR3 comprises 12 residues. CDR3 region: CASSLDRAEQYF. The CDR3 DNA follows: TGTGCCAGCAGCTTAGACAGGGCGGAGCAGTACTTC.

The CDR3 nucleotides read TGTGCCAGCAGTGCTAGCGGGGTTGGGACCGGGGAGCTGTTTTTT. Translating it yields CASSASGVGTGELFF. This sequence joins TRBV6-1 and TRBJ2-2; 9 nucleotides line up with TRBD2. The germline gives CDR1 MNHNS, CDR2 SASEGT. The CDR3 sequence is 15 residues long. J was trimmed by 5 bases and V by 4 bases; bases with no gene match: 5.

This clonotype was counted many times. The chain combines TRBV12-3 or TRBV12-4 with TRBJ2-4; D remains ambiguous. V dropped 6 bases and J dropped 0 bases, with 9 bases sitting between them. CDR3 length: 14 residues. CDR3 DNA: TGTGCCAGCAGCCGTGGGGTAGCCAAAAACATTCAGTACTTC. This sequence encodes CASSRGVAKNIQYF.

This clonotype showed up just a few times. This chain joins TRBV15 and TRBJ2-1; 15 bases align to TRBD2. In germline, CDR1 is LNHNV, CDR2 YYDKDF (reference sequence). V shed 0 bases and J 9 bases; nucleotides not matched to a gene: 9. The CDR3 runs to 18 residues. CDR3 nucleotides: TGTGCCACCAGCAGAGATGGACTAGCGGGAGGGCCGAGGGGTGAGCAGTTCTTC. It specifies CATSRDGLAGGPRGEQFF.

In its sample, this clonotype was seen many times. The gene calls are TRBV12-3 or TRBV12-4 and TRBJ1-5; 12 bases match TRBD1. V lost 1 base to trimming and J lost 6 bases; unmatched junction nucleotides: 4. This CDR3 spans 16 amino acids. In DNA form, the CDR3 reads TGTGCCAGCAGTTTAGGGGACAGGGGGCCAAGTCAGCCCCAGCATTTT. This encodes CASSLGDRGPSQPQHF.

This clonotype has only a few counts. The V call is TRBV20-1, the J call TRBJ1-1; tentatively, D is TRBD1 (5 bases). V was cut by 1 base and J by 4 bases, with 10 bases left in between. The V gene's germline CDR1 is DFQATT and CDR2 SNEGSKA (reference sequence). CDR3 length: 13 residues. The CDR3 reads CSARGGMGTEAFF. CDR3 in DNA: TGCAGTGCTAGAGGGGGGATGGGCACTGAAGCTTTCTTT.

This CDR3 is CASSAGPGLGQEQYF. CDR3 coding DNA: TGTGCCAGCAGCGCCGGCCCGGGCCTCGGGCAGGAGCAGTACTTC. This rearrangement joins TRBV7-9 to TRBJ2-7; D unresolved. The germline gives CDR1 SEHNR, CDR2 FQNEAQ (reference sequence). The length of the CDR3 is 15 residues. Trimming removed 5 bases from V and 7 bases from J, with 21 bases in between.

This clonotype was detected many times. This chain joins TRBV20-1 and TRBJ2-1; 7 bases are shared with TRBD2. The CDR3 sequence is 14 residues long. Germline V gene sequence: CDR1 DFQATT, CDR2 SNEGSKA (reference sequence). The ends lost 6 bases at V and 5 bases at J; junction bases unmatched: 10. The CDR3 region is CSARDYRSNNEQFF. CDR3 coding DNA: TGCAGTGCCCGGGACTACCGTTCCAACAATGAGCAGTTCTTC.

This chain uses TRBV5-5 with TRBJ2-1, with a weak D call TRBD1 (5 bases). The germline gives CDR1 SGHKS, CDR2 YYEKEE (reference sequence). This CDR3 spans 13 amino acids. V gave up 4 bases and J gave up 6 bases, with 11 bases separating them. The CDR3: CASSPDTFNEQFF. The CDR3 DNA is TGTGCCAGCAGCCCGGACACTTTCAATGAGCAGTTCTTC.

The chain has TRBV9 and TRBJ2-7, with 9 bases aligning to TRBD1. This CDR3 comprises 14 residues. CDR1 and CDR2 from the germline V gene are SGDLS and YYNGEE. V lost 4 bases, J lost 6 bases, and 8 bases stayed unmatched. The DNA of the CDR3 is TGTGCCAGCAGCTTCCGGGACAGGGAATTCGAGCAGTACTTC. Protein: CASSFRDREFEQYF.